What follows are 28 T cell receptor beta chains derived from one specimen sequenced in a study of technical replicates of blood from several donors. Clones were read by immunoSEQ multiplex PCR, and TCRdb kept only the in-frame ones, dropping some. The repertoire has 98,000 or so clones, approximately 95% of them found once; the top ten carry about 0.21%. Sequenced: T cells isolated from PBMCs. These receptor sequences come from a human donor in good health.

The rearrangement joins TRBV6-5 to TRBJ1-2, with 7 bases identical to TRBD1. This CDR3 is 13 amino acids long. Unmatched junction bases numbered 6, after V lost 7 bases and J lost 4 bases. Germline CDR1 reads MNHEY; CDR2 reads SVGAGI. CDR3 residues: CASISTGTYGYTF. The CDR3 DNA reads TGTGCCAGCATATCGACAGGGACCTATGGCTACACCTTC.

This chain connects TRBV7-8 to TRBJ2-1; possibly TRBD2 for D (6 bases). This CDR3 comprises 17 residues. The germline V and J ends were trimmed by 7 bases and 8 bases, with 27 bases remaining between them. Germline values: CDR1 SGHVS, CDR2 FQNEAQ. DNA of the CDR3: TGTGCCAGCATCCATTCGCGGGTTGGGGGACTGGCGTATGAGCAGTTCTTC. It translates to CASIHSRVGGLAYEQFF.

This chain joins TRBV5-4 and TRBJ2-5; D may be TRBD1 (7 bases). CDR1 is SGHNT and CDR2 is YYREEE in the germline V gene (reference sequence). The length of the CDR3 is 14 residues. Trimming pared 0 bases from V and 4 bases from J, leaving 10 bases between. The CDR3, as DNA: TGTGCCAGCAGCTTGGACAGGGGAGGAGAGACCCAGTACTTC. Translating it yields CASSLDRGGETQYF.

CDR3 nucleotides: TGTGCCAGCAGTTACTGGGGCGGGACTCAGTTCTTC. Its translation: CASSYWGGTQFF. The chain is built from TRBV6-5 and TRBJ2-1, with D possibly matching TRBD2 (6 bases). Trimming removed 1 base at V and 13 bases at J, with 11 bases between. Germline CDR1 and CDR2: MNHEY and SVGAGI. The CDR3 sequence is 12 residues long.

The gene calls are TRBV5-4 and TRBJ2-7, with D possibly TRBD1 on 5 matching bases. This CDR3 has 12 amino acids. Trimming shortened V by 9 bases and J by 6 bases, and 16 bases separated the two germline ends. Germline CDR1 SGHNT, CDR2 YYREEE (reference sequence). CDR3 DNA sequence: TGTGCCACAGAGGCAGGGTATGGCGAGCAGTACTTC. This sequence encodes CATEAGYGEQYF.

This clone was recorded once. This CDR3 is CASSLRTGVREQYF. CDR3 in DNA: TGCGCCAGCAGCTTACGGACAGGGGTAAGGGAGCAGTACTTC. J is TRBJ2-7 and V is TRBV5-1, with 9 bases fitting TRBD1. J was trimmed by 7 bases and V by 2 bases; bases with no gene match: 7. The CDR3 totals 14 residues. Germline loops: CDR1 SGHRS, CDR2 YFSETQ.

The chain couples TRBV11-2 to TRBJ2-5; TRBD2 might be the D (6 bases). CDR1 SGHAT and CDR2 FQNNGV come from the germline V gene. Trimming took 3 bases from V and 5 from J, leaving 7 bases between them. The CDR3 runs to 12 residues. The CDR3 loop reads CASSFGGETQYF. The CDR3 DNA is TGTGCCAGCAGCTTTGGGGGGGAGACCCAGTACTTC. Full variable domain (rest looked up from reference TRBV11-2 and TRBJ2-5): EAGVAQSPRYKIIEKRQSVAFWCNPISGHATLYWYQQILGQGPKLLIQFQNNGVVDDSQLPKDRFSAERLKGVDSTLKIQPAKLEDSAVYLCASSFGGETQYFGPGTRLLVL.

V and J are TRBV6-5 and TRBJ2-1; 7 bases align to TRBD2. Germline lookup yields CDR1 MNHEY and CDR2 SVGAGI. Trimming took 7 bases from V and 6 from J; bases not matched to a gene: 3. The CDR3 runs 12 residues. CDR3 coding DNA: TGTGCCAGCACCGGGAGGCCCAATGAGCAGTTCTTC. Protein: CASTGRPNEQFF.

The CDR3 DNA reads TGTGCCAGCGATTCGACAGGGGTGTACGAGCAGTACTTC. Encoded protein: CASDSTGVYEQYF. The rearrangement uses TRBV2 and TRBJ2-7; TRBD1 agrees at 8 bases. Per germline, CDR1 SNHLY and CDR2 FYNNEI. The V and J ends lost 8 bases and 4 bases, in that order; junction bases with no gene match: 7. CDR3 length: 13 amino acids.

The chain has TRBV6-5 and TRBJ2-5, with D hard to call. The CDR3 has 14 residues. CDR1 and CDR2 from the germline V gene are MNHEY and SVGAGI. Trimming took 3 bases from V and 5 from J, leaving 13 bases between them. In nucleotides, the CDR3 is TGTGCCAGCAGTTATTGGCAGGTCCCCGAGACCCAGTACTTC. Amino acid sequence: CASSYWQVPETQYF.

The chain uses TRBV6-1 and TRBJ2-1; maybe TRBD2 (5 bases). The germline gives CDR1 MNHNS, CDR2 SASEGT. This CDR3 is 17 amino acids long. V was pared by 3 bases and J by 0 bases, with 15 bases between. This CDR3 is CASSELVRDNSYNEQFF. The CDR3 region has the DNA TGTGCCAGCAGTGAGCTCGTCCGGGATAACTCCTACAATGAGCAGTTCTTC.

CDR3 coding DNA: TGTGCCAGCAGCCCTGCGGCAGGGGCCTACGAGCAGTACTTC. Protein product: CASSPAAGAYEQYF. The chain combines TRBV5-4 with TRBJ2-7; tentatively, D is TRBD1 (6 bases). Trimming shortened V by 4 bases and J by 2 bases, and 13 bases separated the two germline ends. The CDR3 sequence is 14 residues long. Germline V lookup: CDR1 SGHNT, CDR2 YYREEE (reference sequence).

J is TRBJ2-3 and V is TRBV14; 15 nucleotides line up with TRBD2. V dropped 4 bases and J dropped 4; count of bases not matched to a gene: 15. This CDR3 has 20 amino acids. The germline gives CDR1 SGHDN, CDR2 FVKESK. In DNA, the CDR3 is TGTGCCAGCAGCCTGCTCGGACTAGCGGGGGGGAGAAGGTTCGCAGATACGCAGTATTTT. As protein: CASSLLGLAGGRRFADTQYF. Full variable domain (outside the CDR3, taken from reference TRBV14 and TRBJ2-3): EAGVTQFPSHSVIEKGQTVTLRCDPISGHDNLYWYRRVMGKEIKFLLHFVKESKQDESGMPNNRFLAERTGGTYSTLKVQPAELEDSGVYFCASSLLGLAGGRRFADTQYFGPGTRLTVL.

The genes are TRBV27 and TRBJ2-7; D possibly corresponds to TRBD1 (6 bases). V was trimmed by 2 bases and J by 6 bases, leaving 8 bases between them. This CDR3 region has 12 residues. Germline V gene lookup returns CDR1 MNHEY and CDR2 SMNVEV (reference sequence). CDR3 amino acids: CASSLTGSEQYF. In DNA, the CDR3 is TGTGCCAGCAGTTTAACAGGGAGCGAGCAGTACTTC.

This clone was recorded once. The rearrangement joins TRBV6-4 to TRBJ2-1; no firm D call. Trimming took 3 bases from V and 7 from J, leaving 16 bases between them. Germline values: CDR1 MRHNA, CDR2 SNTAGT. The CDR3 runs to 15 residues. The CDR3 DNA reads TGTGCCAGCAGTGAACGCTCTACTATGATGAATGAGCAGTTCTTC. Its translation is CASSERSTMMNEQFF.

J is TRBJ1-3 and V is TRBV9, with D unresolved. The CDR3 has 15 amino acids. Germline CDR1 and CDR2: SGDLS and YYNGEE. V gave up 0 bases and J gave up 3 bases, with 10 bases separating them. The chain's CDR3 is CASSVELHSGNTIYF. The DNA for the CDR3 is TGTGCCAGCAGCGTAGAACTCCACAGTGGAAACACCATATATTTT.

On this clone: Other DNA sequences in this specimen translate into the identical CDR3. V gene TRBV9 combines with J gene TRBJ2-5, with D unresolved. V was cut by 0 bases and J by 4 bases, with 4 bases left in between. CDR3 size: 12 residues. Germline CDR1 reads SGDLS; CDR2 reads YYNGEE. The DNA of the CDR3 is TGTGCCAGCAGCGTAGCCGGAGAGACCCAGTACTTC. Amino acid sequence: CASSVAGETQYF. Based on the CDR3 plus reference TRBV9 and TRBJ2-5, the full variable domain is DSGVTQTPKHLITATGQRVTLRCSPRSGDLSVYWYQQSLDQGLQFLIQYYNGEERAKGNILERFSAQQFPDLHSELNLSSLELGDSALYFCASSVAGETQYFGPGTRLLVL.

The rearrangement links TRBV4-1 to TRBJ2-7; TRBD2 matches 11 bases. The junction had 7 bases not matched to a gene; V was cut back by 4 bases and J by 5 bases. From germline, CDR1 is MGHRA and CDR2 YSYEKL. The CDR3 contains 15 residues. The CDR3 loop reads CASSLRLAGYDEQYF. DNA for the CDR3: TGCGCCAGCAGCCTCCGACTAGCGGGATACGACGAGCAGTACTTC.

This chain links TRBV9 with TRBJ2-7; maybe TRBD1 (5 bases). The CDR3 covers 14 residues. Trimming shortened V by 0 bases and J by 6 bases, and 13 bases separated the two germline ends. Germline-derived CDR1 and CDR2 are SGDLS and YYNGEE. The CDR3 protein is CASSVVQGSSEQYF. The DNA for the CDR3 is TGTGCCAGCAGCGTAGTTCAGGGTTCGAGCGAGCAGTACTTC. Variable domain in full (rest from reference TRBV9 and TRBJ2-7): DSGVTQTPKHLITATGQRVTLRCSPRSGDLSVYWYQQSLDQGLQFLIQYYNGEERAKGNILERFSAQQFPDLHSELNLSSLELGDSALYFCASSVVQGSSEQYFGPGTRLTVT.

V usage is TRBV5-5 and J usage is TRBJ1-1; tentatively, D is TRBD1 (6 bases). This CDR3 has 14 amino acids. V gave up 7 bases and J gave up 1 base, with 14 bases separating them. Germline assignment: CDR1 SGHKS and CDR2 YYEKEE (reference sequence). This CDR3 is CASVTGTQNTEAFF. The CDR3, as DNA: TGTGCCAGCGTAACCGGGACACAGAACACTGAAGCTTTCTTT.

V and J are TRBV6-1 and TRBJ2-3; 7 bases match TRBD2. This CDR3 spans 16 amino acids. CDR1 is MNHNS, CDR2 SASEGT, per germline. V lost 2 bases to trimming and J lost 3 bases; unmatched junction nucleotides: 8. CDR3 DNA: TGTGCCAGCAGTGAAACCGGGGGGACGGGAACAGATACGCAGTATTTT. Translating gives CASSETGGTGTDTQYF.

The chain is built from TRBV4-1 and TRBJ2-5, with D tentatively TRBD1 (5 bases). The CDR3 runs to 13 residues. The germline V and J ends were trimmed by 3 bases and 4 bases, with 9 bases remaining between them. The germline CDR1 and CDR2 sequences are MGHRA and YSYEKL. This chain's CDR3 is CASSQTAIETQYF. The CDR3 DNA sequence: TGCGCCAGCAGCCAGACAGCAATAGAGACCCAGTACTTC.

The DNA for the CDR3 is TGTGCCAGCAGCCCCTTGACAGGAGCGGATGGCTACACCTTC. Translating gives CASSPLTGADGYTF. The chain combines TRBV2 with TRBJ1-2; D is perhaps TRBD1 (6 bases). V was trimmed by 6 bases and J by 6 bases, leaving 17 bases between them. Germline CDR1 SNHLY, CDR2 FYNNEI. The CDR3 has 14 amino acids.

The chain is built from TRBV11-3 and TRBJ1-1; TRBD1 matches 8 bases. Germline V gene sequence: CDR1 SGHNT, CDR2 YENEEA. V shed 2 bases and J 4 bases; nucleotides not matched to a gene: 3. The CDR3 totals 14 residues. Here the CDR3 DNA reads TGTGCCAGCAGCTTAACACAGGGGGGCACTGAAGCTTTCTTT. Its protein is CASSLTQGGTEAFF.

V gene TRBV18 combines with J gene TRBJ1-5, with a tentative D call TRBD1 (5 bases). Trimming removed 5 bases at V and 0 bases at J, with 14 bases between. The CDR3 contains 16 residues. Germline V gene data show CDR1 as KGHSH and CDR2 as LQKENI. DNA for the CDR3: TGTGCCAGCTCAATTCAAAGGGGAAATAGCAATCAGCCCCAGCATTTT. This encodes CASSIQRGNSNQPQHF.

This clone was seen a single time. The genes are TRBV4-1 and TRBJ1-5; D perhaps matches TRBD1 (6 bases). Looked up from germline, CDR1 is MGHRA and CDR2 is YSYEKL. This CDR3 comprises 14 residues. Trimming stripped 5 bases from V and 4 bases from J, with 12 bases between. This CDR3 reads CASSVGQSNQPQHF. The CDR3 nucleotides read TGCGCCAGCAGCGTGGGACAATCAAATCAGCCCCAGCATTTT.

The rearrangement joins TRBV9 to TRBJ2-2; 8 bases map to TRBD1. The CDR3 runs to 15 residues. CDR1 and CDR2 from the germline V gene are SGDLS and YYNGEE. Trimming took 3 bases from V and 6 from J; bases not matched to a gene: 7. For the CDR3, the DNA is TGTGCCAGCAGCGCAATGGACAGGGTTGCCGGGGAGCTGTTTTTT. The encoded protein is CASSAMDRVAGELFF. Drawing the rest from reference TRBV9 and TRBJ2-2, the complete variable domain is DSGVTQTPKHLITATGQRVTLRCSPRSGDLSVYWYQQSLDQGLQFLIQYYNGEERAKGNILERFSAQQFPDLHSELNLSSLELGDSALYFCASSAMDRVAGELFFGEGSRLTVL.

This clone was recorded once. The chain recombines TRBV27 with TRBJ2-1; D not certain. The V gene's germline CDR1 is MNHEY and CDR2 SMNVEV (reference sequence). This CDR3 comprises 12 residues. V lost 7 bases and J lost 6, with 10 bases in between. In DNA, the CDR3 is TGTGCCAGCACCTCTCCGGGCAATGAGCAGTTCTTC. Translation gives CASTSPGNEQFF.